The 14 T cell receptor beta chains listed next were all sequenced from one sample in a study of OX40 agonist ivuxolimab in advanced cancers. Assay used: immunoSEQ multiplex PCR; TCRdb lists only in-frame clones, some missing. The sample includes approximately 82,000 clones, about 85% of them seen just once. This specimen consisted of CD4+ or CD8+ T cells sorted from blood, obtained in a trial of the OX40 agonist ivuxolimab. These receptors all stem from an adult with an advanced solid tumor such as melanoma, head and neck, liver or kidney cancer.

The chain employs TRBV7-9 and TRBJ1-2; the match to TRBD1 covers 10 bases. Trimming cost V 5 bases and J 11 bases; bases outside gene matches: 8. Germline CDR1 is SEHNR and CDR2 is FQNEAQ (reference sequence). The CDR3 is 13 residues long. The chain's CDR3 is CASSGGQGVGYTF. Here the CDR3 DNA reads TGTGCCAGCAGCGGAGGACAGGGGGTAGGTTACACCTTC. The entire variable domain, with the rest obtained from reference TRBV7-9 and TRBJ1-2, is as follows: DTGVSQNPRHKITKRGQNVTFRCDPISEHNRLYWYRQTLGQGPEFLTYFQNEAQLEKSRLLSDRFSAERPKGSFSTLEIQRTEQGDSAMYLCASSGGQGVGYTFGSGTRLTVV.

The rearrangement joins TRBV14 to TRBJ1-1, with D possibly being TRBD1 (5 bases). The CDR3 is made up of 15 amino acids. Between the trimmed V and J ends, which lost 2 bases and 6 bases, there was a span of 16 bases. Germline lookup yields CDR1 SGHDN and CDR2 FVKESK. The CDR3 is CASSQIEGPTAEAFF. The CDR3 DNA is TGTGCCAGCAGCCAAATTGAGGGACCCACGGCTGAAGCTTTCTTT.

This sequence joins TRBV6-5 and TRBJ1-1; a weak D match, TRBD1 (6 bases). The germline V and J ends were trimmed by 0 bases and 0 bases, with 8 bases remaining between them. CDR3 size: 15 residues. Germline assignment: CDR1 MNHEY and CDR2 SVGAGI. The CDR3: CASSYSNRVNTEAFF. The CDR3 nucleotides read TGTGCCAGCAGTTACTCCAACAGGGTGAACACTGAAGCTTTCTTT.

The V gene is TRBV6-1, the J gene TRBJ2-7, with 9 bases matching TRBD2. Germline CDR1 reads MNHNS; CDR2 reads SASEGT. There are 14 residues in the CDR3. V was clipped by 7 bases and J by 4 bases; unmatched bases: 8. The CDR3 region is CASTTLAGIYEQYF. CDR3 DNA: TGTGCCAGCACCACTCTAGCGGGGATTTACGAGCAGTACTTC.

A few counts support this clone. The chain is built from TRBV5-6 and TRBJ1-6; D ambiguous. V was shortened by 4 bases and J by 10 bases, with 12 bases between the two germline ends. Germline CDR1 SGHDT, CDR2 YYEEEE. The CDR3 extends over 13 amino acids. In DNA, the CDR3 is TGTGCCAGCAGCCCGGTTGGGCGCTCACCCCTCCACTTT. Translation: CASSPVGRSPLHF.

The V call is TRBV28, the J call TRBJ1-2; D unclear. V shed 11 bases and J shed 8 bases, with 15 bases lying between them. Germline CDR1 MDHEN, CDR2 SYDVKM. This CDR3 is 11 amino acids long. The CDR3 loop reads CAPWANGGYTF. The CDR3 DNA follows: TGTGCCCCATGGGCGAATGGAGGCTACACCTTC.

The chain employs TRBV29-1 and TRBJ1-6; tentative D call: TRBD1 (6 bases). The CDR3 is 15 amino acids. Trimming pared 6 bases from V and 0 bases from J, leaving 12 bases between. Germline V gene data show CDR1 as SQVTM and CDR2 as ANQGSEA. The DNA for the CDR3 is TGCAGCGTCCGGACAGAGAGCTCCTATAATTCACCCCTCCACTTT. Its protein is CSVRTESSYNSPLHF.

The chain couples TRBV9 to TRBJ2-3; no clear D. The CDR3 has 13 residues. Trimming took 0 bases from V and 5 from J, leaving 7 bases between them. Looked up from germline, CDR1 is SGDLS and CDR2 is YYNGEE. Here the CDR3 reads CASSVATGDTQYF. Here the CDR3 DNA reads TGTGCCAGCAGCGTAGCCACCGGAGATACGCAGTATTTT.

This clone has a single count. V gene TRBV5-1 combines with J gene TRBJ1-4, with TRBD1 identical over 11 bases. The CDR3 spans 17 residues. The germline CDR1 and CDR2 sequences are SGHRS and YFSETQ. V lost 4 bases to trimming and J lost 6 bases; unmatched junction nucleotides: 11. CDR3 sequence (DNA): TGCGCCAGCAGCCGCGGACATGTGGGACAGGGGGATGAAAAACTGTTTTTT. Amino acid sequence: CASSRGHVGQGDEKLFF.

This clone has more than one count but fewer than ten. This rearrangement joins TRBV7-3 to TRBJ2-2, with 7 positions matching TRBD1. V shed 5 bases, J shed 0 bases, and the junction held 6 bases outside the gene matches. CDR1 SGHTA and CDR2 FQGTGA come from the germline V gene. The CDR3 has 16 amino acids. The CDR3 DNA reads TGTGCCAGCAGCCCTGCAGGGGGTACGAACACCGGGGAGCTGTTTTTT. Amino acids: CASSPAGGTNTGELFF.

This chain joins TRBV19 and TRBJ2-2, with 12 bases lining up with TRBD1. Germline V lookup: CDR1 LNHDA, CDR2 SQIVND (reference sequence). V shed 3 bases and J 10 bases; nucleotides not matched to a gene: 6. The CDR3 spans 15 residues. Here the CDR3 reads CASSMFGTGGEELFF. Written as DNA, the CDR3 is TGTGCCAGTAGTATGTTTGGGACAGGGGGCGAGGAGCTGTTTTTT.

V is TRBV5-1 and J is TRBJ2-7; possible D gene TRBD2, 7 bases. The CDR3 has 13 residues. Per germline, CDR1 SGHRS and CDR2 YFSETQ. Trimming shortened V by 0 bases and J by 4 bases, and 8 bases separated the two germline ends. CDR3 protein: CASSLEGGYEQYF. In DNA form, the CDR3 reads TGCGCCAGCAGCTTGGAGGGGGGGTACGAGCAGTACTTC.

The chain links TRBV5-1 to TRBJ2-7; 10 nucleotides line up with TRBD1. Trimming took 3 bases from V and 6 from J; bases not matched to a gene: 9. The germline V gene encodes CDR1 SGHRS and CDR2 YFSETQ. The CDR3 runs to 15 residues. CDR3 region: CASSWKGTGESEQYF. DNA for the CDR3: TGCGCCAGCAGCTGGAAGGGGACAGGGGAAAGCGAGCAGTACTTC.

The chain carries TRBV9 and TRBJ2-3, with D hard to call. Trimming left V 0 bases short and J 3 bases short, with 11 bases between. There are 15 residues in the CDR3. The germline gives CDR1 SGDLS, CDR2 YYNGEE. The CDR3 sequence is CASSVVALRTDTQYF. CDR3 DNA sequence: TGTGCCAGCAGCGTAGTGGCCCTACGGACAGATACGCAGTATTTT.